A selection of T cell receptor beta chains follows, all from one sample in a study of Ad26.COV2.S vaccination and SARS-CoV-2 variants. Assay used: immunoSEQ multiplex PCR; TCRdb lists only in-frame clones, some missing. The sample consists of about 680,000 clones, roughly 90% of them appearing once. Here the sequenced sample was peripheral blood, taken in a trial of Ad26.COV2.S vaccine versus placebo. These receptors were obtained from a person aged 18-60 years who received the Ad26.COV2.S COVID-19 vaccine or a placebo. The CDR3 runs from the conserved cysteine through the conserved F or W. The order of the fields is clone size, D gene, V gene, J gene, CDR3 protein, CDR3 DNA. A D gene is named only where the DNA matches it firmly. Rows may omit the clone size; those that give it use once, few, many or a size class.

>.|TRBD1|TRBV5-1|TRBJ1-2
CASSSIPGQFYGYTF
TGCGCCAGCAGCTCGATACCGGGACAGTTTTATGGCTACACCTTC
>.|TRBD1|TRBV2|TRBJ1-5
CASSEGQGRQPQHF
TGTGCCAGCAGTGAAGGACAGGGGAGACAGCCCCAGCATTTT
>.|.|TRBV30|TRBJ2-2
CAWSGQGTGELFF
TGTGCCTGGAGTGGCCAGGGCACCGGGGAGCTGTTTTTT
>.|.|TRBV6-5|TRBJ1-1
CASSSLPGPGTEAFF
TGTGCCAGCAGTTCCCTACCGGGTCCAGGGACTGAAGCTTTCTTT
>.|TRBD2|TRBV7-9|TRBJ2-5
CASNFASGIQETQYF
TGTGCCAGCAACTTCGCTAGCGGGATCCAAGAGACCCAGTACTTC
>.|.|TRBV5-5|TRBJ2-2
CASSRDRVTGELFF
TGTGCCAGCAGCCGGGACCGAGTTACCGGGGAGCTGTTTTTT
>.|.|TRBV5-1|TRBJ1-2
CASSSDSRGYTF
TGCGCCAGCAGCTCGGACAGTCGAGGCTACACCTTC
>.|.|TRBV30|TRBJ1-6
CAWSPTLGSPLHF
TGTGCCTGGAGTCCCACGCTAGGTTCACCCCTCCACTTT
>.|.|TRBV9|TRBJ2-7
CASSGDGYEQYF
TGTGCCAGCAGCGGGGACGGCTACGAGCAGTACTTC
>.|.|TRBV5-1|TRBJ2-1
CASSLSNEQFF
TGCGCCAGCAGCTTGTCCAATGAGCAGTTCTTC
>.|.|TRBV12-3/TRBV12-4|TRBJ1-2
CASSLNADYGYTF
TGTGCCAGCAGTTTAAACGCCGACTATGGCTACACCTTC
>.|TRBD1|TRBV27|TRBJ1-2
CASSLGQGPVYGYTF
TGTGCCAGCAGTTTAGGACAGGGACCTGTCTATGGCTACACCTTC
>.|.|TRBV6-5|TRBJ1-5
CASLARGRNQPQHF
TGTGCCAGCTTAGCCCGGGGGCGAAATCAGCCCCAGCATTTT
>.|TRBD2|TRBV30|TRBJ2-3
CAWSTTRTSGNGADTQYF
TGTGCCTGGAGTACCACTCGGACTAGCGGGAATGGTGCAGATACGCAGTATTTT
>.|.|TRBV27|TRBJ1-6
CASSFRQVNSPLHF
TGTGCCAGCAGTTTCCGACAGGTCAATTCACCCCTCCACTTT
>.|TRBD1|TRBV19|TRBJ1-5
CATQISTGQGSRPQHF
TGTGCCACCCAGATTAGTACGGGACAGGGATCGAGGCCCCAGCATTTT
>.|TRBD2|TRBV5-4|TRBJ2-3
CASSLGTSGRSDTQYF
TGTGCCAGCAGCCTGGGGACTAGCGGGAGGTCAGATACGCAGTATTTT
>once|.|TRBV6-5|TRBJ2-3
CATTGGTDTQYF
TGTGCCACCACAGGCGGCACAGATACGCAGTATTTT
>.|.|TRBV25-1|TRBJ2-2
CASSEFFNTGELFF
TGTGCCAGCAGTGAATTTTTCAACACCGGGGAGCTGTTTTTT
>.|TRBD2|TRBV15|TRBJ2-3
CATSTQAGEANTQYF
TGTGCCACCAGCACACAAGCGGGAGAGGCAAATACGCAGTATTTT
>few|.|TRBV29-1|TRBJ1-1
CSVNYVGRRNTEAFF
TGCAGCGTTAACTATGTGGGGCGGAGGAACACTGAAGCTTTCTTT
>.|.|TRBV5-1|TRBJ2-2
CASSLVGGTTTGELFF
TGCGCCAGCAGCTTGGTCGGCGGGACCACCACCGGGGAGCTGTTTTTT
>.|.|TRBV19|TRBJ1-5
CASRVLNSNQPQHF
TGTGCGTCGAGGGTGTTAAACAGCAATCAGCCCCAGCATTTT
>once|.|TRBV30|TRBJ1-5
CAWSVKGNGQPQHF
TGTGCCTGGAGTGTAAAGGGGAACGGTCAGCCCCAGCATTTT
>.|TRBD1|TRBV19|TRBJ2-7
CASSPTGTTEEQYF
TGTGCCAGTAGCCCGACAGGGACAACGGAGGAGCAGTACTTC
>few|.|TRBV2|TRBJ2-7
CASSPGRGTYEQYF
TGTGCCAGCTCCCCGGGCAGGGGAACTTACGAGCAGTACTTC
>.|.|TRBV18|TRBJ2-7
CASSPRSREDEQYF
TGTGCCAGCTCACCACGGTCCAGGGAGGACGAGCAGTACTTC
>.|.|TRBV12-3/TRBV12-4|TRBJ2-3
CASTATDTQYF
TGTGCCAGCACAGCAACAGATACGCAGTATTTT
>few|TRBD1|TRBV7-3|TRBJ1-1
CASSPSTGVGEAFF
TGTGCCAGCAGCCCCTCGACAGGGGTCGGTGAAGCTTTCTTT
>.|TRBD2|TRBV13|TRBJ2-2
CASSLGLGLGTGELFF
TGTGCCAGCAGCTTAGGCCTCGGACTAGGCACCGGGGAGCTGTTTTTT
>.|.|TRBV6-4|TRBJ2-1
CASSDSVGTVTYNEQFF
TGTGCCAGCAGTGACTCGGTAGGGACGGTAACCTACAATGAGCAGTTCTTC
>.|.|TRBV5-1|TRBJ2-2
CASSASVTTGELFF
TGCGCCAGCAGCGCCTCAGTGACCACCGGGGAGCTGTTTTTT
>.|.|TRBV23-1|TRBJ1-1
CASSQSRGVAFF
TGCGCCAGCAGTCAGAGTCGGGGAGTGGCTTTCTTT
>.|TRBD1|TRBV18|TRBJ2-7
CASSPLRDREFGEQYF
TGTGCCAGCTCACCACTCCGGGACAGGGAATTCGGCGAGCAGTACTTC
>.|.|TRBV29-1|TRBJ1-1
CSVPGQNTEAFF
TGCAGCGTCCCCGGACAGAACACTGAAGCTTTCTTT
>.|.|TRBV5-1|TRBJ1-6
CASSVGWGYNSPLHF
TGCGCCAGCAGCGTAGGCTGGGGTTATAATTCACCCCTCCACTTT
>.|TRBD2|TRBV12-5|TRBJ2-3
CASGPGLAGGTDTQYF
TGTGCTAGTGGTCCGGGACTAGCGGGGGGCACAGATACGCAGTATTTT
>.|.|TRBV2|TRBJ1-2
CASKDRTANYGYTF
TGTGCCAGCAAGGACCGGACAGCTAACTATGGCTACACCTTC
>.|TRBD1|TRBV19|TRBJ2-7
CASSPGTGTTYEQYF
TGTGCCAGTAGTCCAGGGACAGGGACCACCTACGAGCAGTACTTC
>.|TRBD1|TRBV10-3|TRBJ1-2
CAISESAWDSTNYGYTF
TGTGCCATCAGTGAGTCGGCGTGGGACAGCACTAACTATGGCTACACCTTC
>.|TRBD2|TRBV24-1|TRBJ2-7
CATSETWTSEQYF
TGTGCCACCAGTGAGACCTGGACTAGCGAGCAGTACTTC
>.|TRBD2|TRBV24-1|TRBJ2-7
CATSDLAVVRRESEQYF
TGTGCCACCAGTGATTTGGCTGTTGTTAGGCGGGAGTCCGAGCAGTACTTC
>few|.|TRBV27|TRBJ2-2
CASSLSNTGELFF
TGTGCCAGCAGTTTATCGAACACCGGGGAGCTGTTTTTT
>.|.|TRBV24-1|TRBJ2-2
CATSDTVGATGELFF
TGTGCCACCAGTGATACGGTCGGGGCCACCGGGGAGCTGTTTTTT
>.|.|TRBV5-8|TRBJ1-5
CASIGGRTQPQHF
TGTGCCAGCATAGGGGGAAGAACACAGCCCCAGCATTTT
>once|.|TRBV19|TRBJ1-5
CASSIRGYQPQHF
TGTGCCAGTAGTATTCGGGGGTACCAGCCCCAGCATTTT
>.|TRBD1|TRBV10-2|TRBJ1-2
CASSESGGNEHSYTF
TGCGCCAGCAGTGAGTCAGGGGGCAACGAACACAGCTACACCTTC
>.|.|TRBV5-1|TRBJ1-4
CASSWRAGRNEKLFF
TGCGCCAGCAGCTGGCGGGCCGGACGGAATGAAAAACTGTTTTTT
>.|.|TRBV7-2|TRBJ2-1
CASSLRSHEQFF
TGTGCCAGCAGCTTAAGGTCCCATGAGCAGTTCTTC
>once|.|TRBV6-5|TRBJ2-7
CASSYQAHYEQYF
TGTGCCAGCAGTTACCAGGCTCACTACGAGCAGTACTTC
>.|.|TRBV14|TRBJ2-1
CASSQGAAVMQFF
TGTGCCAGCAGCCAAGGGGCCGCCGTAATGCAGTTCTTC
>.|.|TRBV11-2|TRBJ1-1
CASSKSRQAGYTEAFF
TGTGCCAGCAGCAAATCAAGACAGGCGGGTTACACTGAAGCTTTCTTT
>once|.|TRBV21-1|TRBJ2-3
CARREDTQYF
TGTGCCCGCAGGGAAGATACGCAGTATTTT
>.|.|TRBV3-1/TRBV3-2|TRBJ1-6
CASSQIGSPLHF
TGTGCCAGCAGCCAGATAGGCTCACCCCTCCACTTT
>.|.|TRBV6-5|TRBJ1-3
CASSYQGPGTGNTIYF
TGTGCCAGCAGTTACCAAGGCCCAGGGACCGGCAACACCATATATTTT
>.|TRBD1|TRBV9|TRBJ2-2
CASSVNRGQGLLNTGELFF
TGTGCCAGCAGCGTAAACCGAGGACAGGGGCTTCTGAACACCGGGGAGCTGTTTTTT
>.|.|TRBV5-1|TRBJ1-6
CASSLSPSSYNSPLHF
TGCGCCAGCAGCTTGTCCCCCAGCTCCTATAATTCACCCCTCCACTTT
>few|.|TRBV2|TRBJ2-2
CASSDRTNTGELFF
TGTGCCAGCAGTGATCGAACGAACACCGGGGAGCTGTTTTTT